This is a list of T cell receptor beta chains from one sample in a study of post-analysis software for immune sequencing data. Each CDR3 protein is one row after TCRdb ran MiXCR on the PCR reads. The sample records 350,000 to 500,000 distinct CDR3 sequences, 30% to 40% being singletons. Material for sequencing was blood. Source of these receptors: a girl aged 2 to 10 with multiple sclerosis. Each CDR3 is given with its conserved first and last residue. Each record gives: J gene, clone size, V gene, D gene, CDR3 DNA, CDR3 protein. The D gene is left open where the match is weak. The size entry is marked missing in some rows and otherwise reads once, few, many or a size class.

TRBJ1-2,.,TRBV6-1,TRBD1,TGTGCCAGCAGCCCGGACAGGGGGGACTACACCTTC,CASSPDRGDYTF
TRBJ2-5,few,TRBV4-1,TRBD1,TGCGCCAGCAGCCACCCCGGGACAGGGCAGGAGACCCAGTACTTC,CASSHPGTGQETQYF
TRBJ2-1,few,TRBV5-6,TRBD2,TGTGCCAGCAGCTTGAGCCCGGGACTAGTGAATGAGCAGTTCTTC,CASSLSPGLVNEQFF
TRBJ2-5,.,TRBV20-1,TRBD1,TGCAGTGCTTCTACTATAGACAGGGGGCGAGAGACCCAGTACTTC,CSASTIDRGRETQYF
TRBJ2-1,few,TRBV29-1,.,TGCAGCGTGGGGGTGGCCCTAAGTAGGAATGAGCAGTTCTTC,CSVGVALSRNEQFF
TRBJ1-2,.,TRBV28,.,TGTGCCAGCAGTTTAACTCTCAGGCAGAACTATGGCTACACCTTC,CASSLTLRQNYGYTF
TRBJ2-5,few,TRBV6-5,.,TGTGCCAGCAGTAACGGACAGACCCAGTACTTC,CASSNGQTQYF
TRBJ2-1,.,TRBV28,TRBD2,TGTGCCGGCAGTGATAAGGGACTAGTGGGAGGACAAACCTACAATGAGCAGTTCTTC,CAGSDKGLVGGQTYNEQFF
TRBJ2-5,.,TRBV19,TRBD2,TGTGCCAGTAGTTTAGGCGGGAGTGCCTGGGAGACCCAGTACTTC,CASSLGGSAWETQYF
TRBJ2-5,.,TRBV29-1,.,TGCAGCGTTCCTCTACAGGGTACCCAAGAGACCCAGTACTTC,CSVPLQGTQETQYF
TRBJ2-1,.,TRBV7-9,TRBD1,TGTGCCAGCAGCTCGACAGGGGAGGATTGGAGTGAGCAGTTCTTC,CASSSTGEDWSEQFF
TRBJ1-5,few,TRBV7-8,.,TGTGCCAGCAGCTCCACAGGGTGGGATCAGCCCCAGCATTTT,CASSSTGWDQPQHF
TRBJ2-7,.,TRBV2,TRBD1,TGTGCCAGCAGTGTCCGCCGGGACAGGAGCTCCTACGAGCAGTACTTC,CASSVRRDRSSYEQYF
TRBJ2-1,few,TRBV4-1,TRBD2,TGCGCCAGCAGCCAAGAAGGCAGGCTAGCGGGGGTTGAGCAGTTCTTC,CASSQEGRLAGVEQFF
TRBJ1-4,.,TRBV20-1,.,TGCAGTGCTAGAGACCCTCAAGGCAGGTCTGGAGAAAAACTGTTTTTT,CSARDPQGRSGEKLFF
TRBJ2-3,.,TRBV20-1,TRBD2,TGCAGTGCCCGAGCGGGGTTCGTAGATACGCAGTATTTT,CSARAGFVDTQYF
TRBJ1-5,once,TRBV4-1,.,TGCGCCAGCAGCCTGAGTCCTAGCAATCAGCCCCAGCATTTT,CASSLSPSNQPQHF
TRBJ2-7,.,TRBV20-1,TRBD2,TGCAGTGCTAGCCGGGGGGGGGACTACGAGCAGTACTTC,CSASRGGDYEQYF
TRBJ2-7,few,TRBV7-6,.,TGTGCCAGCAGCCCGATAGAGACAACCTACGAGCAGTACTTC,CASSPIETTYEQYF
TRBJ2-7,few,TRBV5-1,TRBD1,TGCGCCAGCAGCTTGGCGGGACAGGGGCCCTACGAGCAGTACTTC,CASSLAGQGPYEQYF
TRBJ2-7,.,TRBV7-9,.,TGTGCCAGCAGCTTTGGAGACGGGATCTACGAGCAGTACTTC,CASSFGDGIYEQYF
TRBJ1-1,few,TRBV6-1,.,TGTGCCAGCAGTGAAGTTTTCGGGCAGCGTCTGAACACTGAAGCTTTCTTT,CASSEVFGQRLNTEAFF
TRBJ2-3,many,TRBV12-3/TRBV12-4,.,TGTGCCAGCAGACAGACTAGAACAGATACGCAGTATTTT,CASRQTRTDTQYF
TRBJ2-3,.,TRBV20-1,.,TGCAGTGCTTTGGGGGATACGCAGTATTTT,CSALGDTQYF
TRBJ2-1,many,TRBV20-1,TRBD1,TGCAGTGCTAGAACAGGGGTTGTATCCTACAATGAGCAGTTCTTC,CSARTGVVSYNEQFF
TRBJ2-1,few,TRBV7-2,TRBD2,TGTGCCAGCAGCTTAGGGCCGGGAGGTTTCAATGAGCAGTTCTTC,CASSLGPGGFNEQFF
TRBJ2-1,.,TRBV6-6,.,TGTGCCAGCAGTTACGAAGGACGCAGTTTAGAGCAGTTCTTC,CASSYEGRSLEQFF
TRBJ2-1,.,TRBV28,.,TGTGCCAGCAGTTTGTTTCTCGGCGGGTACAATGAGCAGTTCTTC,CASSLFLGGYNEQFF
TRBJ2-5,.,TRBV2,TRBD1,TGTGCCAGCAGTGAAGCGAGGGGGCACGGCCAAGAGACCCAGTACTTC,CASSEARGHGQETQYF
TRBJ1-6,few,TRBV6-5,.,TGTGCCAGCAGTTACCTCATCGGATCACCCCTCCACTTT,CASSYLIGSPLHF
TRBJ1-6,.,TRBV10-3,.,TGTGCCATCAGTGAGTCAAGGGCCGGCTATAATTCACCCCTCCACTTT,CAISESRAGYNSPLHF
TRBJ2-1,few,TRBV10-3,.,TGTGCCATCAGGCGTGACGGCTACAATGAGCAGTTCTTC,CAIRRDGYNEQFF
TRBJ2-5,.,TRBV12-3/TRBV12-4,.,TGTGCCAGCAGTTTTGCAGGGTTAGAGCAGTACTTC,CASSFAGLEQYF
TRBJ1-2,.,TRBV10-3,.,TGTGCCATCAGTCAAACGACAGATTATGGCTACACCTTC,CAISQTTDYGYTF
TRBJ2-7,.,TRBV29-1,TRBD1,TGCAGCGTTGAAGTCTCGGGACAGGGATACGAGCAGTACTTC,CSVEVSGQGYEQYF
TRBJ2-7,few,TRBV5-1,TRBD1,TGCGCCAGCAGCTTGGGACAGGGCCTTGACGAGCAGTACTTC,CASSLGQGLDEQYF
TRBJ2-7,few,TRBV12-3/TRBV12-4,TRBD1,TGTGCCAGCAGCGGACAGGCGGACTACGAGCAGTACTTC,CASSGQADYEQYF
TRBJ2-5,few,TRBV6-1,.,TGTGCCAGCAGTGAAAGGAGGGATGCGGAGACCCAGTACTTC,CASSERRDAETQYF
TRBJ1-1,once,TRBV29-1,.,TGCAGCGTGACTAAACAGGGGAACACTGAAGCTTTCTTT,CSVTKQGNTEAFF
TRBJ1-6,many,TRBV4-2,.,TGTGCCAGCAGCCAAGAACGGGCAGAGGGGGGCTATAATTCACCCCTCCACTTT,CASSQERAEGGYNSPLHF
TRBJ1-5,.,TRBV4-2,TRBD1,TGTGCCACCGCGAAAGACAGGGGAAGAGATCAGCCCCAGCATTTT,CATAKDRGRDQPQHF
TRBJ2-7,.,TRBV5-1,TRBD1,TGCGCCAGCAGCTGGGTTGGAGGGACAGGGGCCTACGAGCAGTACTTC,CASSWVGGTGAYEQYF
TRBJ2-7,few,TRBV29-1,.,TGCAGCGTTGAGTGGGCATACGAGCAGTACTTC,CSVEWAYEQYF
TRBJ2-1,few,TRBV6-2/TRBV6-3,.,TGTGCCAGCAGTTACCCCTTTAGGGGGAGGGCCCTGGATGAGCAGTTCTTC,CASSYPFRGRALDEQFF
TRBJ1-5,few,TRBV5-5,TRBD1,TGTGCCAGCAGCTGGGACAGGGGAGATCAGCCCCAGCATTTT,CASSWDRGDQPQHF
TRBJ2-7,few,TRBV9,TRBD2,TGTGCCAGCAGCGTAGGGACTAGCGGGGGCCCACTCGTCTACGAGCAGTACTTC,CASSVGTSGGPLVYEQYF